This T cell receptor (beta chain) was documented in a study of CD8+CD57+ T cells in acquired aplastic anemia (dated by TCRdb to 2017 to 2018). At the level of the whole study: Extracted DNA from sorted CD4+ and CD8+ cells averaged approximately 3.4 ug, ranging from roughly 0.19 to 27.4 ug. A CD8+CD57+ expansion meant a frequency higher than the mean frequency seen in healthy subjects.

Genomic DNA was used as template for profiling of TCR beta VDJ combinations and CDR3 sequences. An Illumina HiSeq 2000 was used for TCR repertoire sequencing. The paper's data handling went like this. TRBV/TRBJ rearrangement plots, CDR3 size and DJ length profiles, and Simpson's diversity index were used to evaluate the repertoires. Whichever DNA sequence was most abundant in the deep sequencing data was defined as the immunodominant clone. CDR3 amino acid sequences were checked for sharing across subjects and were also compared against the VDJdb database and published repertoires. TCRdb reran the public reads through fastp at Q25 and MiXCR, keeping productive beta chains. Rows matching on CDR3 protein sequence are summarized as one entry with the most common DNA and genes. TCRdb assigned the V and J calls; the authors' analysis was not used. Recorded for this sample are around 200,000 distinct CDR3 sequences; 55% to 65% of them occurred a single time. The ten largest clones take up roughly 43% of the sample.

Clipping removes 6 bases from V and 9 bases from J, with 14 as the unmatched junction base count. CDR1 and CDR2, looked up from the germline V gene, are LGHNT and FRNRAP. The CDR3 has 15 amino acids, counting the end cysteine and phenylalanine. Left in the record is the CDR3 DNA by itself, 45 bases read in frame from the first base. Beyond this particular receptor, the publication reports: Around 31 CD8+ CDR3 sequences were shared between patients and controls but appeared highly expressed in patients and within their immunodominant clones. Between patients and healthy controls, no significant difference in CD8+ Simpson's diversity was found (P=0.060).

Flow cytometry had shown CD8+CD57+ cell expansion in the patients selected for sequencing. Every patient had severe acquired aplastic anemia, diagnosed using the International Study of Aplastic Anemia and Agranulocytosis and Camitta criteria. Patients had received no therapy at the time of blood sampling. TCR repertoires of sorted CD4+ and CD8+ blood T cells from severe aplastic anemia patients and healthy subjects were deep-sequenced in the study. In the USA, patient enrollment took place under clinicaltrials.gov protocols 00001620, 01623167, 00001397, 00071045, 00081523 and 00961064. Ficoll-Paque density gradient centrifugation was used to isolate peripheral blood mononuclear cells. Before DNA extraction, CD4+ and CD8+ T cells were sorted with FACS or magnetic beads. The table lists this clonotype with many counts. Its antigen has not been determined. No much larger clone exists at a distance of one base, and base qualities are not known.

The source of this sequence is a human donor with aplastic anemia. The sequence joins TRBV12-5 to TRBJ1-5; 7 bases in the middle match TRBD1. What was sequenced was sorted CD4+, CD8+, or CD8+CD57+ T cells (not recorded which) from PBMCs. The CDR3 protein is CASGLWTGLLRPQHF. The nucleotide sequence is TGTGCTAGTGGACTGTGGACAGGCTTGCTTAGGCCCCAGCATTTT.